This T cell receptor (beta chain) comes out of a study of breast tumors, draining lymph nodes, adjacent tissues. Broader study findings: Compared with lymph nodes, tumors were less diverse; compared with nontumor tissue, more. Luminal-like breast cancer showed significantly greater tumor-nontumor repertoire similarity than basal-like breast cancer did.

The CDR3 extends over 14 amino acids. Germline loops: CDR1 GTSNPN, CDR2 SVGIG (reference sequence). Germline trimming cut 4 bases from V and 9 bases from J; bases unmatched to any gene: 8. TCRdb called the multiplex PCR reads again in MiXCR, with one record for every CDR3 protein. Of more than 200,000 distinct CDR3 sequences listed, roughly 32% are singletons. Samples came from axillary lymph nodes draining the breast cancer. In its sample, this clonotype was seen many times. Its antigen is still unknown. Sequenced input: axillary lymph node tissue. This chain joins TRBV30 and TRBJ1-6; 8 nucleotides align to TRBD1. This TCR came from a female donor with breast cancer. Some clones in this sample may be carry-over from other donors' samples. In nucleotides, the CDR3 is TGTGCCTGGACTGTAGCAGGGGGCCGTTCACCCCTCCACTTT. Its protein is CAWTVAGGRSPLHF.